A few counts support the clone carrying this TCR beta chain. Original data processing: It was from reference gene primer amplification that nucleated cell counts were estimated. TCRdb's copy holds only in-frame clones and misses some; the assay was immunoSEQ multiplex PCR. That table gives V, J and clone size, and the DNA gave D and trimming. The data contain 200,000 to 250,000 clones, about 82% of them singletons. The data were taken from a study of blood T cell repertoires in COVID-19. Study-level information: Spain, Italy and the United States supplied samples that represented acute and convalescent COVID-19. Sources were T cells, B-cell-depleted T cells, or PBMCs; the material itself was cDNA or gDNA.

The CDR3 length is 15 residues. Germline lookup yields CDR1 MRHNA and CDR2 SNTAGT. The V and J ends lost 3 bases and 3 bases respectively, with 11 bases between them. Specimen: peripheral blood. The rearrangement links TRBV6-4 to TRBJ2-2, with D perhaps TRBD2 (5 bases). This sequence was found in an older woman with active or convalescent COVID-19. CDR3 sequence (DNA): TGTGCCAGCAGTGAAACGGGAAGGGACACCGGGGAGCTGTTTTTT. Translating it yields CASSETGRDTGELFF.